The present T cell receptor (beta chain) was sequenced within a study of blood T cell repertoires in COVID-19. Study-level information: Samples of COVID-19 (acute and convalescent) were obtained from the United States, Italy and Spain.

Each exposed participant met a COVID-19 case in the 2 weeks preceding study entry. Under the authors' procedure: Researchers report that nucleated cell counts were estimated from reference gene primer amplification. Sequencing was performed with immunoSEQ multiplex PCR; in TCRdb, only in-frame clones are kept and a portion is missing. V and J calls and clone size are copied from that table; D and trimming were computed from the DNA. The table includes about 300,000 clones, 89% detected once. Between the trimmed V and J ends, which lost 0 bases and 10 bases, there was a span of 16 bases. Germline loops: CDR1 LGHNA, CDR2 YNFKEQ. The CDR3 runs to 15 residues.

Sequencing was carried out using PBMCs or T cells enriched from blood (not recorded which). This sequence originates from a woman between 50 and 59 years old who had been exposed to COVID-19. The chain employs TRBV4-2 and TRBJ2-1, with a weak D call TRBD2 (7 bases). CDR3 bases: TGTGCCAGCAGCCAAGAACCGGGGGGCGTACTGGAGCAGTTCTTC. This sequence encodes CASSQEPGGVLEQFF.